The following is a TCR beta chain sequence with its context. Using immunoSEQ multiplex PCR, the repertoire was profiled, and TCRdb retains in-frame clones only, with some absent. The sample lists 70,000 to 75,000 clones; about 94% were seen once. The record originates from a study of cytomegalovirus exposure and HLA in healthy donors. The wider study: In a later analysis, the 90 to 150 validation repertoires were reported to have used the same platform as the approximately 690 first-cohort repertoires.

Germline V gene data show CDR1 as SGHRS and CDR2 as YFSETQ. The CDR3 sequence is 16 residues long. Trimming cost V 4 bases and J 5 bases, with 18 bases left between them. V usage is TRBV5-1 and J usage is TRBJ1-4; D is possibly TRBD1 (5 bases). The sequence came from a man between 18 and 29 years old in good health and CMV-seropositive. The sample comprised PBMCs. The CDR3 DNA is TGCGCCAGCAGCCAAGGATTGGGGGGACTAAATGAAAAACTGTTTTTT. Its translation is CASSQGLGGLNEKLFF.